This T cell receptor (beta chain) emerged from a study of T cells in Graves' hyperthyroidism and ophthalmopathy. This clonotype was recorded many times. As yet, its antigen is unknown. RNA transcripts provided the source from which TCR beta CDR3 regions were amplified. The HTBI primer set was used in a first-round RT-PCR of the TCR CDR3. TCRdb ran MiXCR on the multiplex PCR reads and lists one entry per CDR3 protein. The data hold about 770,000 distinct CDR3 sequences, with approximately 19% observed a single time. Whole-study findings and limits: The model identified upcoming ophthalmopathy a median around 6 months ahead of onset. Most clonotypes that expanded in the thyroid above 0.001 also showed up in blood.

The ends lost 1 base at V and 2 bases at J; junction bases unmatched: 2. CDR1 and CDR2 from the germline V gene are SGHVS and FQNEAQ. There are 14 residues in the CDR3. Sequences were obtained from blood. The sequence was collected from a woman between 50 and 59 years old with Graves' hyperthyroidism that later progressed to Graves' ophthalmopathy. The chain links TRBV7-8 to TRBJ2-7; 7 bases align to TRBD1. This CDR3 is CASSLVTGPYEQYF. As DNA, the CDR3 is TGTGCCAGCAGCTTAGTGACAGGGCCCTACGAGCAGTACTTC.